These 7 T cell receptor beta chains were sequenced from one sample in a study of cytomegalovirus exposure and HLA in healthy donors. Assay used: immunoSEQ multiplex PCR; TCRdb lists only in-frame clones, some missing. The table shows roughly 220,000 clones, with over 80% occurring only once. Material: PBMCs. The source is a woman aged 18-29 years in good health and CMV-seronegative.

The rearrangement links TRBV6-1 to TRBJ2-5, with D perhaps TRBD2 (5 bases). The germline V and J ends were trimmed by 8 bases and 1 base, with 11 bases remaining between them. The CDR3 runs 13 residues. CDR1 MNHNS and CDR2 SASEGT come from the germline V gene. This CDR3 is CASLRGPQETQYF. The CDR3 DNA is TGTGCCAGCCTCCGGGGTCCCCAAGAGACCCAGTACTTC.

The CDR3 DNA follows: TGTGCCAGCAGTCAAGGACAGGGAACTCCCCAGTACTTC. Translating it yields CASSQGQGTPQYF. The V gene is TRBV27, the J gene TRBJ2-5, with 8 bases fitting TRBD1. Germline V CDR1 and CDR2: MNHEY, SMNVEV (reference sequence). With V trimmed by 5 bases and J by 9 bases, 8 bases remained unmatched. CDR3 length equals 13 residues.

This clone was seen only once. The J gene is TRBJ1-1, the V gene TRBV28; 9 nucleotides align to TRBD1. CDR1 is MDHEN, CDR2 SYDVKM, per germline. The J segment lost 6 bases and the V segment lost 1 base, leaving 6 bases of the junction unmatched. The CDR3 is made up of 15 amino acids. In DNA form, the CDR3 reads TGTGCCAGCAGTTTATTATCCAGGGACAGGGCTGAAGCTTTCTTT. Its translation: CASSLLSRDRAEAFF. The whole variable domain, filled in from reference TRBV28 and TRBJ1-1, reads DVKVTQSSRYLVKRTGEKVFLECVQDMDHENMFWYRQDPGLGLRLIYFSYDVKMKEKGDIPEGYSVSREKKERFSLILESASTNQTSMYLCASSLLSRDRAEAFFGQGTRLTVV.

This clone has only one observation. The V and J genes are TRBV5-1 and TRBJ2-7; no firm D call. V lost 1 base, J lost 3 bases, and 14 bases lay in between. Germline-derived CDR1 and CDR2 are SGHRS and YFSETQ. CDR3 length equals 15 residues. CDR3 loop: CASSLSGLANYEQYF. The CDR3 bases are TGCGCCAGCAGCTTGTCGGGTCTGGCGAACTACGAGCAGTACTTC.

The rearrangement uses TRBV7-9 and TRBJ1-1, with a possible D match to TRBD1 (5 bases). CDR1 is SEHNR, CDR2 FQNEAQ, per germline (reference sequence). The V end lost 1 base, the J end lost 10 bases, and 13 bases lay between the germline ends. CDR3 length equals 13 residues. CDR3 sequence: CASSLGDRQGAFF. CDR3 DNA: TGTGCCAGCAGCTTAGGGGATAGGCAGGGAGCTTTCTTT. The complete variable domain, with remaining parts taken from reference TRBV7-9 and TRBJ1-1, reads DTGVSQNPRHKITKRGQNVTFRCDPISEHNRLYWYRQTLGQGPEFLTYFQNEAQLEKSRLLSDRFSAERPKGSFSTLEIQRTEQGDSAMYLCASSLGDRQGAFFGQGTRLTVV.

This chain links TRBV27 with TRBJ1-1; D may be TRBD1 (5 bases). This CDR3 is built from 16 residues. Trimming removed 3 bases from V and 4 bases from J, with 18 bases in between. Germline loops: CDR1 MNHEY, CDR2 SMNVEV (reference sequence). CDR3 region: CASSLGGGPALTEAFF. DNA for the CDR3: TGTGCCAGCAGTTTGGGGGGGGGTCCTGCCCTCACTGAAGCTTTCTTT.

This clone was found once. The rearrangement uses TRBV5-4 and TRBJ2-7; unclear D gene. Germline V CDR1 and CDR2: SGHNT, YYREEE (reference sequence). Trimming removed 4 bases from V and 1 base from J, with 6 bases in between. The CDR3 contains 12 residues. The CDR3 loop reads CASSLYSYEQYF. The DNA for the CDR3 is TGTGCCAGCAGCCTATATTCCTACGAGCAGTACTTC.